Shown below are 17 T cell receptor beta chains from a single sample sequenced in a study of blood T cell repertoires in COVID-19. The protocol was immunoSEQ multiplex PCR, while the TCRdb copy is restricted to in-frame clones and leaves out a portion. The table records fewer than 200,000 clones, roughly 83% of them present only once. Sequencing was carried out using PBMCs or T cells enriched from blood (not recorded which). The receptor source for this set is a woman in her fifties or sixties who had recovered from COVID-19.

The chain combines TRBV7-9 with TRBJ1-1; TRBD1 matches 9 bases. Trimming took 6 bases from V and 4 from J; bases not matched to a gene: 6. This CDR3 has 14 residues. Germline V lookup: CDR1 SEHNR, CDR2 FQNEAQ (reference sequence). DNA of the CDR3: TGTGCCAGCAGAACAGGGGGCTCGATCACTGAAGCTTTCTTT. Encoded protein: CASRTGGSITEAFF.

This sequence joins TRBV12-3 or TRBV12-4 and TRBJ1-1; D gene unclear. This CDR3 has 12 residues. V was clipped by 7 bases and J by 3 bases, with 9 bases between them. In nucleotides, the CDR3 is TGTGCCAGCAAAACAGATTACACTGAAGCTTTCTTT. It encodes CASKTDYTEAFF.

This CDR3 reads CASGLLNTEAFF. For the CDR3, the DNA is TGTGCCAGTGGGCTCCTGAACACTGAAGCTTTCTTT. The chain recombines TRBV12-3 or TRBV12-4 with TRBJ1-1; no reliable D call. The CDR3 contains 12 residues. V lost 9 bases to trimming and J lost 0 bases, with 8 bases between them.

This sequence joins TRBV9 and TRBJ1-4; D is possibly TRBD1 (5 bases). The CDR3 extends over 21 amino acids. Looked up from germline, CDR1 is SGDLS and CDR2 is YYNGEE. V was clipped by 3 bases and J by 5 bases, with 32 bases between them. CDR3 DNA: TGTGCCAGCAGCGCCCCTCTCAAACACTCCAGGGTAACGGGTGAAAATGAAAAACTGTTTTTT. It encodes CASSAPLKHSRVTGENEKLFF.

The chain couples TRBV11-3 to TRBJ1-1, with D possibly TRBD1 on 5 matching bases. The germline V gene has CDR1 SGHNT and CDR2 YENEEA. The CDR3 has 11 residues. The V end was cut by 5 bases, the J end by 8 bases, with 9 bases between. CDR3 sequence reads: CASSRGGEAFF. The DNA of the CDR3 is TGTGCCAGCAGCCGGGGGGGAGAAGCTTTCTTT.

The chain is built from TRBV3-1 (or the pseudogene TRBV3-2) and TRBJ2-7; TRBD2 agrees at 9 bases. The ends lost 0 bases at V and 1 base at J; junction bases unmatched: 7. The germline CDR1 and CDR2 sequences are LGHDT and YNNKEL (reference sequence). The CDR3 consists of 17 residues. CDR3 sequence reads: CASSQDLRLADSYEQYV. In DNA, the CDR3 is TGTGCCAGCAGCCAAGATCTCAGACTAGCGGATTCCTACGAGCAGTACGTC.

This sequence joins TRBV23-1 and TRBJ2-7, with 7 bases matching TRBD1. TRBV23-1 is sorted into the ORF group, with uncertain function. The trim removed 2 bases at V and 1 base at J, leaving 2 bases unmatched. The CDR3 covers 14 residues. This chain's CDR3 is CASSQLTGSYEQYV. CDR3 DNA: TGCGCCAGCAGTCAACTGACAGGGTCCTACGAGCAGTACGTC.

This chain uses TRBV11-1 with TRBJ1-4; the match to TRBD1 covers 10 bases. The CDR3 extends over 14 amino acids. V lost 6 bases and J lost 8; bases outside the gene matches: 6. CDR1 is SGHAT, CDR2 FQDESV, per germline (reference sequence). CDR3 sequence (DNA): TGTGCCAGCAGGTCCGGGACAGGGGAGGAAAAACTGTTTTTT. Protein: CASRSGTGEEKLFF.

The chain links TRBV19 to TRBJ2-1, with 14 bases that match TRBD2. Germline V gene data show CDR1 as LNHDA and CDR2 as SQIVND (reference sequence). The CDR3 is 20 amino acids. Trimming at V came to 5 bases and at J to 2 bases, leaving 14 bases not matched to a gene. DNA for the CDR3: TGTGCCAGTAGTGCTACCCTCGGACTAGCGGGAGGTCCGACCTACAATGAGCAGTTCTTC. It yields the protein CASSATLGLAGGPTYNEQFF.

The V gene is TRBV29-1, the J gene TRBJ2-1; D not certain. CDR1 is SQVTM and CDR2 is ANQGSEA in the germline V gene. The CDR3 has 14 amino acids. V was cut by 6 bases and J by 5 bases, with 17 bases left in between. The CDR3 spells CSVHNRPADNEQFF. The CDR3 bases are TGCAGCGTCCATAACCGGCCGGCGGACAATGAGCAGTTCTTC.

The genes are TRBV18 and TRBJ1-1; the match to TRBD1 covers 9 bases. Germline CDR1 KGHSH, CDR2 LQKENI. J was trimmed by 6 bases and V by 4 bases; bases with no gene match: 3. The CDR3 contains 13 residues. The CDR3: CASSLTGGSEAFF. The DNA of the CDR3 is TGTGCCAGCTCACTTACAGGGGGCTCTGAAGCTTTCTTT.

The chain uses TRBV7-9 and TRBJ1-6; 9 nucleotides agree with TRBD1. Losses at the gene ends were 5 bases for V and 7 bases for J; bases not matched to a gene: 3. Germline values: CDR1 SEHNR, CDR2 FQNEAQ (reference sequence). The CDR3 has 14 amino acids. CDR3 loop: CASSRTGENSPLHF. The CDR3 DNA reads as TGTGCCAGCAGCCGGACAGGGGAGAATTCACCCCTCCACTTT. The full variable domain, with the rest looked up from reference TRBV7-9 and TRBJ1-6, is DTGVSQNPRHKITKRGQNVTFRCDPISEHNRLYWYRQTLGQGPEFLTYFQNEAQLEKSRLLSDRFSAERPKGSFSTLEIQRTEQGDSAMYLCASSRTGENSPLHFGNGTRLTVT.

The chain carries TRBV7-9 and TRBJ2-1, with a tentative D call TRBD1 (6 bases). V lost 7 bases and J lost 1, with 8 bases in between. The CDR3 extends over 13 amino acids. CDR1 SEHNR and CDR2 FQNEAQ come from the germline V gene (reference sequence). CDR3 nucleotides: TGTGCCAGCACAGGGGTATCCTACAATGAGCAGTTCTTC. Translating it yields CASTGVSYNEQFF.

V is TRBV7-8 and J is TRBJ2-1; D not certain. The CDR3 length is 13 residues. The V and J ends lost 5 bases and 5 bases respectively, with 10 bases between them. Germline V CDR1 and CDR2: SGHVS, FQNEAQ. The CDR3: CASSPLRNNEQFF. CDR3 DNA sequence: TGTGCCAGCAGCCCATTGCGAAACAATGAGCAGTTCTTC.

The CDR3: CASSLKTGPYEQYV. The CDR3 DNA reads TGTGCCAGCAGTCTCAAGACAGGCCCCTACGAGCAGTACGTC. The chain employs TRBV6-2 or TRBV6-3 and TRBJ2-7; D is possibly TRBD1 (6 bases). Germline CDR1 is MNHEY and CDR2 is SVGEGT. V was cut by 5 bases and J by 2 bases, with 13 bases left in between. CDR3 size: 14 residues.

This clone was counted between two and nine times. The chain employs TRBV6-1 and TRBJ1-6; D remains unclear. The V gene's germline CDR1 is MNHNS and CDR2 SASEGT. V was trimmed by 1 base and J by 9 bases, leaving 22 bases between them. The CDR3 spans 18 residues. The CDR3 loop is CASSEGVPLRIRSSPLHF. The CDR3 nucleotides read TGTGCCAGCAGTGAAGGGGTCCCCCTCAGGATTCGTAGTTCACCCCTCCACTTT.

The gene calls are TRBV24-1 and TRBJ1-4; TRBD1 might be the D (6 bases). Between the trimmed V and J ends, which lost 7 bases and 7 bases, there was a span of 9 bases. The CDR3 has 12 residues. Germline V gene lookup returns CDR1 KGHDR and CDR2 SFDVKD. CDR3 region: CATSNRAEKLFF. CDR3 DNA sequence: TGTGCCACCAGCAACAGGGCTGAAAAACTGTTTTTT.